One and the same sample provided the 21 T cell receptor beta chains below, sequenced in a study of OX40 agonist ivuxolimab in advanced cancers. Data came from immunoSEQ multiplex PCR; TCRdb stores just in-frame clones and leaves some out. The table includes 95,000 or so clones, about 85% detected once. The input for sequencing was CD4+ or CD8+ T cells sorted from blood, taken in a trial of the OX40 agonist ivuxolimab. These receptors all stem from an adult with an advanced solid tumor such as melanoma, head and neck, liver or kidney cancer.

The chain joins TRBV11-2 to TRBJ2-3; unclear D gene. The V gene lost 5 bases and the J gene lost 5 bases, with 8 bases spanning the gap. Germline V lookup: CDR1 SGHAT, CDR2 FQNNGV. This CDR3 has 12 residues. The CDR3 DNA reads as TGTGCCAGCAGCAAAGTTGGAGATACGCAGTATTTT. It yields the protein CASSKVGDTQYF. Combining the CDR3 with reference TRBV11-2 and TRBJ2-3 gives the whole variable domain EAGVAQSPRYKIIEKRQSVAFWCNPISGHATLYWYQQILGQGPKLLIQFQNNGVVDDSQLPKDRFSAERLKGVDSTLKIQPAKLEDSAVYLCASSKVGDTQYFGPGTRLTVL.

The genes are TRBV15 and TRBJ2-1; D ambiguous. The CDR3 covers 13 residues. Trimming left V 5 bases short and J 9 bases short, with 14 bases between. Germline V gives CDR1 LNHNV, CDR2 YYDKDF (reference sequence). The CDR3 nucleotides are TGTGCCACCAGCGGTTCCAGCCGCGGTGAGCAGTTCTTC. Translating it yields CATSGSSRGEQFF.

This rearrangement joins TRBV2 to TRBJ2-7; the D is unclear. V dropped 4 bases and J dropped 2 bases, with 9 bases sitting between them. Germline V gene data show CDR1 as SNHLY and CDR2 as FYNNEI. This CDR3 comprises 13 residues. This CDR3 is CASSVNGAYEQYF. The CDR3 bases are TGTGCCAGCAGTGTCAACGGAGCCTACGAGCAGTACTTC.

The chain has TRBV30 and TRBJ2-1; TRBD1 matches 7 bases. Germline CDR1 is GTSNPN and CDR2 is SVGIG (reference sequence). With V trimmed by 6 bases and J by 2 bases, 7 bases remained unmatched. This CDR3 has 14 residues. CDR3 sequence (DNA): TGTGCCTGCTACCGGGACAGAACCTACAATGAGCAGTTCTTC. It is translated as CACYRDRTYNEQFF. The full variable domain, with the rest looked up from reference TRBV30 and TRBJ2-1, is SQTIHQWPATLVQPVGSPLSLECTVEGTSNPNLYWYRQAAGRGLQLLFYSVGIGQISSEVPQNLSASRPQDRQFILSSKKLLLSDSGFYLCACYRDRTYNEQFFGPGTRLTVL.

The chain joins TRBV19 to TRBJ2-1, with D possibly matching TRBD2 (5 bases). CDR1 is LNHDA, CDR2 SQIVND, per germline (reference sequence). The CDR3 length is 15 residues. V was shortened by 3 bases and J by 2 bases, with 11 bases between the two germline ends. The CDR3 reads CASSIEEDPYNEQFF. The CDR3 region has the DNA TGTGCCAGTAGTATCGAGGAGGACCCCTACAATGAGCAGTTCTTC.

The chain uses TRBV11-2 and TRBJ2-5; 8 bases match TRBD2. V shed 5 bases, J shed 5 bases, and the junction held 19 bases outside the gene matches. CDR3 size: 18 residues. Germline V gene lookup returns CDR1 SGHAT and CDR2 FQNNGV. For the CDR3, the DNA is TGTGCCAGCAGCCCGACGTGGGCGGGAGGCCTGGGGGGGGAGACCCAGTACTTC. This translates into CASSPTWAGGLGGETQYF. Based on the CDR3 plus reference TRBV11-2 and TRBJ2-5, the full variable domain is EAGVAQSPRYKIIEKRQSVAFWCNPISGHATLYWYQQILGQGPKLLIQFQNNGVVDDSQLPKDRFSAERLKGVDSTLKIQPAKLEDSAVYLCASSPTWAGGLGGETQYFGPGTRLLVL.

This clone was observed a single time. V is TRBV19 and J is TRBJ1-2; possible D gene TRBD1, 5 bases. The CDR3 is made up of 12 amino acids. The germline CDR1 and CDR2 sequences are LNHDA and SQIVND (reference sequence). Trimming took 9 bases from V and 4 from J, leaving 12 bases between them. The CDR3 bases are TGTGCCAGCCCTGCCGGGGGCTATGGCTACACCTTC. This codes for CASPAGGYGYTF.

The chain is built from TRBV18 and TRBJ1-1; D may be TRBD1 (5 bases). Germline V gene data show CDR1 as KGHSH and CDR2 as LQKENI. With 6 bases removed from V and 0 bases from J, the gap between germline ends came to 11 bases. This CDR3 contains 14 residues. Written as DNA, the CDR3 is TGTGCCAGCTCCCGTGGGGCAGTGAACACTGAAGCTTTCTTT. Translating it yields CASSRGAVNTEAFF.

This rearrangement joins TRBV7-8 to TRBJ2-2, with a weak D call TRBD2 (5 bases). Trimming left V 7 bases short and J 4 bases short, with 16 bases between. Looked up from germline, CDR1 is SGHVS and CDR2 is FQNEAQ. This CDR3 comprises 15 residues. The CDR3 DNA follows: TGTGCCAGCAACCGACACTCGGCGGGCACCGGGGAGCTGTTTTTT. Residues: CASNRHSAGTGELFF.

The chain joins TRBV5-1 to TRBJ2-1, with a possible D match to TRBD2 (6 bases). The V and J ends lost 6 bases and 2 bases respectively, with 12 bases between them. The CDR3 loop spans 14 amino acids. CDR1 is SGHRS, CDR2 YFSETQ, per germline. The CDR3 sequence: CASTSGGAYNEQFF. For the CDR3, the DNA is TGCGCCAGCACTTCTGGCGGGGCCTACAATGAGCAGTTCTTC.

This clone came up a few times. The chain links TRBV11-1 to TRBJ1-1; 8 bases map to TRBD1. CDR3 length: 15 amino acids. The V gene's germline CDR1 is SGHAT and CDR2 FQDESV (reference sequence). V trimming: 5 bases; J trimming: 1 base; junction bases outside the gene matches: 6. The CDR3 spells CASSQLTGENTEAFF. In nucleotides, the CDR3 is TGTGCCAGCAGCCAATTGACAGGGGAGAACACTGAAGCTTTCTTT. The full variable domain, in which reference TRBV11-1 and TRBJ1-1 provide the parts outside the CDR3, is EAEVAQSPRYKITEKSQAVAFWCDPISGHATLYWYRQILGQGPELLVQFQDESVVDDSQLPKDRFSAERLKGVDSTLKIQPAELGDSAMYLCASSQLTGENTEAFFGQGTRLTVV.

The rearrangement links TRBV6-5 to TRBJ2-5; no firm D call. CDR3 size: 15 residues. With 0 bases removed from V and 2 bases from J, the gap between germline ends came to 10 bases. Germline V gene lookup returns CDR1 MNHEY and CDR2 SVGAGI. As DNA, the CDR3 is TGTGCCAGCAGTTACTCTTTGGGTACTCAAGAGACCCAGTACTTC. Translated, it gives CASSYSLGTQETQYF.

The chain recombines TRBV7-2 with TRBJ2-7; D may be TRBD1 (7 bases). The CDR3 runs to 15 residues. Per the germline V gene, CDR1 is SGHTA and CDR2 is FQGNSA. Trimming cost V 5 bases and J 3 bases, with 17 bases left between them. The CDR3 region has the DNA TGTGCCAGCAGCCCGCGGGACAGAGCCCACTACGAGCAGTACTTC. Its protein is CASSPRDRAHYEQYF. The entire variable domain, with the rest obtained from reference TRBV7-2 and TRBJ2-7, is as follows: GAGVSQSPSNKVTEKGKDVELRCDPISGHTALYWYRQSLGQGLEFLIYFQGNSAPDKSGLPSDRFSAERTGGSVSTLTIQRTQQEDSAVYLCASSPRDRAHYEQYFGPGTRLTVT.

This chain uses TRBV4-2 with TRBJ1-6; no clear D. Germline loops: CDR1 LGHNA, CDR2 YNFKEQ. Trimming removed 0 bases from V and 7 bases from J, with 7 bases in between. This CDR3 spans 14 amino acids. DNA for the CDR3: TGTGCCAGCAGCCAAGATGTGCGGAATTCACCCCTCCACTTT. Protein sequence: CASSQDVRNSPLHF.

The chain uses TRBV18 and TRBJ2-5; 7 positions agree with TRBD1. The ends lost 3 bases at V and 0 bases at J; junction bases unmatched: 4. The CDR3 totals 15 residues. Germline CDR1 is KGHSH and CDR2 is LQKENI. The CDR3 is CASSPARGNQETQYF. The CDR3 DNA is TGTGCCAGCTCACCCGCCAGGGGGAACCAAGAGACCCAGTACTTC.

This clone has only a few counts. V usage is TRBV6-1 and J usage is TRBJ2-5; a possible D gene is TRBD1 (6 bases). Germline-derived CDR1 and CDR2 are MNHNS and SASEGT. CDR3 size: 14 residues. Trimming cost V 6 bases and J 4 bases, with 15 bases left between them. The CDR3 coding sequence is TGTGCCAGCAGGCTAAACAGGGTACGAGAGACCCAGTACTTC. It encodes CASRLNRVRETQYF.

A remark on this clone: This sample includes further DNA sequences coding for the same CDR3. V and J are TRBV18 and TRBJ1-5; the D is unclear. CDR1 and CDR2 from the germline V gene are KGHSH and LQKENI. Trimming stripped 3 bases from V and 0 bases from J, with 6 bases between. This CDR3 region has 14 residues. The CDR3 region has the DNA TGTGCCAGCTCACCGTCGCGTAGCAATCAGCCCCAGCATTTT. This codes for CASSPSRSNQPQHF.

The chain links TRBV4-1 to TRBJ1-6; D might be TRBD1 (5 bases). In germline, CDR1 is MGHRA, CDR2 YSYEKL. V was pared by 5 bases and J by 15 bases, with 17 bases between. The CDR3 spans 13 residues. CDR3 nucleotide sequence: TGCGCCAGCAGCGCCCGTATACAGGCACGCCTCCACTTT. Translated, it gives CASSARIQARLHF.

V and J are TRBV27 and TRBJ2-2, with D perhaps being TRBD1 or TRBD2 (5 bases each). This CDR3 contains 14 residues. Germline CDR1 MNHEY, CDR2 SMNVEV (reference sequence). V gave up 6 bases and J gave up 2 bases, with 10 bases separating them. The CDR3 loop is CASRWGINTGELFF. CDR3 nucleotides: TGTGCCAGCAGGTGGGGGATAAACACCGGGGAGCTGTTTTTT.

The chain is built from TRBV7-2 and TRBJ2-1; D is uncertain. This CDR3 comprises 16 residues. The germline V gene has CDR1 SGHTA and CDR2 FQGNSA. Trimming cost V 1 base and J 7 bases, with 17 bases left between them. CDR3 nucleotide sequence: TGTGCCAGCAGCTTAGGAGTTTACGATTCCTCTAATGAGCAGTTCTTC. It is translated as CASSLGVYDSSNEQFF.

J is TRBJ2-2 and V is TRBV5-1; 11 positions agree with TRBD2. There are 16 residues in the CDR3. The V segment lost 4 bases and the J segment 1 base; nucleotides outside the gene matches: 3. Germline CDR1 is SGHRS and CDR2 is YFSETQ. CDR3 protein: CASSETSGKNTGELFF. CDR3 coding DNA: TGCGCCAGCAGCGAGACTAGCGGGAAGAACACCGGGGAGCTGTTTTTT.